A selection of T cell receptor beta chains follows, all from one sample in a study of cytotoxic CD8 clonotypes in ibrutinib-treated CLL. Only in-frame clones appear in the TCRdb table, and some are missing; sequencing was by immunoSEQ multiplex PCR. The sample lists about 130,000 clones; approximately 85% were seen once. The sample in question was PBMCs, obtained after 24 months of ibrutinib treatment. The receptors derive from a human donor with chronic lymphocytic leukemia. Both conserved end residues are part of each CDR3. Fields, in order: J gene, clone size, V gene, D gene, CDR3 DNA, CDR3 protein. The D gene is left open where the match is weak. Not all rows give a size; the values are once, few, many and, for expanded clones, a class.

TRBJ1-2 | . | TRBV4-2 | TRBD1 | TGTGCCAGCAGCCCCGGCGACAGGGGCGGCGGCTATGGCTACACCTTC | CASSPGDRGGGYGYTF
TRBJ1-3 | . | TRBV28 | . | TGTGCCAGCACCGTCGGGGCTCTGGGGAACACCATATATTTT | CASTVGALGNTIYF
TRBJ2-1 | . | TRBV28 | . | TGTGCCAGCACCCCCGGAGGCAATGAGCAGTTCTTC | CASTPGGNEQFF
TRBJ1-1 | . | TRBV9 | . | TGTGCCAGCAGCGTAGGAGGGGCGCTGAACACTGAAGCTTTCTTT | CASSVGGALNTEAFF
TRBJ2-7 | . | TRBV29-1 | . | TGCAGCGTTGATCAGCAGGGGAGCTACGAGCAGTACTTC | CSVDQQGSYEQYF
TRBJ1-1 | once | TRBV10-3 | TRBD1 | TGTGCCATCCAGGGGGAAATTAACACTGAAGCTTTCTTT | CAIQGEINTEAFF
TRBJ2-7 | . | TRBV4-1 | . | TGCGCCAGCAGCCAAGAGAGATCAGGGGCGTCGGGGAGGGAGCAGTACTTC | CASSQERSGASGREQYF
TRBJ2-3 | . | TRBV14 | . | TGTGCCAGCAGCCAATGGCGGGCCGTTGCTGGGACAGATACGCAGTATTTT | CASSQWRAVAGTDTQYF
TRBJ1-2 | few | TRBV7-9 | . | TGTGCCACCGGCGGTGGCTACACCTTC | CATGGGYTF
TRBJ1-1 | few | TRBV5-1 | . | TGCGCCAGCAGCTTGGATAGTGGACTTACCACTGAAGCTTTCTTT | CASSLDSGLTTEAFF
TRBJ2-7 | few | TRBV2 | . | TGTGCCAGCAATTCGGACTCCTACGAGCAGTACTTC | CASNSDSYEQYF
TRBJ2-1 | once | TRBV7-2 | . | TGTGCCAGCAGCTCTTTCGGGACTCACAATGAGCAGTTCTTC | CASSSFGTHNEQFF
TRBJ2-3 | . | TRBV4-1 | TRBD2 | TGCGCCAGCAGCCAAGAGGCACCGGGACTAGCGTCCCCAGATACGCAGTATTTT | CASSQEAPGLASPDTQYF
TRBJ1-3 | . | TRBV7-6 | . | TGTGCCAGCAGCTTGATTCCAGGAGTCTCTGGAAACACCATATATTTT | CASSLIPGVSGNTIYF
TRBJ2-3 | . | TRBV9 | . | TGTGCCAGCAGCTCACCCGGAGGCGGGATACTGTATCGCGCAGATACGCAGTATTTT | CASSSPGGGILYRADTQYF
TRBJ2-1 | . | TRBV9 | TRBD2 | TGTGCCAGCAGCGTAGTGGCGGGAGCCTACAATGAGCAGTTCTTC | CASSVVAGAYNEQFF
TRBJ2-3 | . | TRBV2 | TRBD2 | TGTGCCAGCAGCGGACTAGCGGGGGATACGCAGTATTTT | CASSGLAGDTQYF
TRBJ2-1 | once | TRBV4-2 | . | TGTGCCAGCAGTGCCGGGAGCCGCTCCTACAATGAGCAGTTCTTC | CASSAGSRSYNEQFF
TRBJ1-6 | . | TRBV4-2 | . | TGTGCCAGCAGCCAGGGTCAGGGAATGAATTCACCCCTCCACTTT | CASSQGQGMNSPLHF
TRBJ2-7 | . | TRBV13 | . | TGTGCCAGCAGCCCCAGGGGAGGGTACGAGCAGTACTTC | CASSPRGGYEQYF
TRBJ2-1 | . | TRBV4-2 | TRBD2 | TGTGCCAGCAGCCAAGATCGCACCGCGGGGGGGCCGGGTGAGCAGTTCTTC | CASSQDRTAGGPGEQFF
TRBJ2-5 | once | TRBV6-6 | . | TGTGCCAGCAGTAAGGGGGAGACCCAGTACTTC | CASSKGETQYF
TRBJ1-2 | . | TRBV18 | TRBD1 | TGTGCCAGCTCCCCCGACAGGGCAAGCTACACCTTC | CASSPDRASYTF
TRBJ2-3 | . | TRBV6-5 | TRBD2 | TGTGCCAGCAGCCGGACTAGCGGGACTGCAGATACGCAGTATTTT | CASSRTSGTADTQYF
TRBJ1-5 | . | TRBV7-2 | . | TGTGCCAGCAGCTTAGACAATCAGCCCCAGCATTTT | CASSLDNQPQHF
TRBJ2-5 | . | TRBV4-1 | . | TGCGCCAGCAGCGACGAAGGATGGGCGGCTAGGAAAGAGACCCAGTACTTC | CASSDEGWAARKETQYF
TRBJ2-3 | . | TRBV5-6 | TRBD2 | TGTGCCAGCAGCTCGATCACTAGCGGGGGGCGTGAAGATACGCAGTATTTT | CASSSITSGGREDTQYF
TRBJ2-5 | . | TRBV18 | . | TGTGCCAGCTCACCGGCGGATAAAGAGACCCAGTACTTC | CASSPADKETQYF
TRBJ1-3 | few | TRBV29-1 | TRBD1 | TGCAGCGTTGGAACGGGACAGGGCCCTGGAAACACCATATATTTT | CSVGTGQGPGNTIYF
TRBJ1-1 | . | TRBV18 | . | TGTGCCAGCCGGGTATTGGAGAACACTGAAGCTTTCTTT | CASRVLENTEAFF
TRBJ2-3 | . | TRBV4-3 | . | TGCGCCAGCAGCCCAAACACAGATACGCAGTATTTT | CASSPNTDTQYF
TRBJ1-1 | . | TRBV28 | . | TGTGCCAGCAGTTTCCAGTCGAGTCCGCTTAATATAGTAGCTTTCTTT | CASSFQSSPLNIVAFF
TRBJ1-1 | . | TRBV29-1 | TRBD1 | TGCAGCGTTCCAAAGGAACAGGGGTTCTTT | CSVPKEQGFF
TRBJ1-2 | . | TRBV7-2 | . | TGTGCCAGCAGCCCCAAGCATGGCAGCCACTATGGCTACACCTTC | CASSPKHGSHYGYTF
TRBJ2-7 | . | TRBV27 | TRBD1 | TGTGCCAGCGGATGGACAGGGCTGTCCAACGAGCAGTACTTC | CASGWTGLSNEQYF
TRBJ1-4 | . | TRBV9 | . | TGTGCCAGCAGCATACCGGGGTCGGGTGAAAAACTGTTTTTT | CASSIPGSGEKLFF
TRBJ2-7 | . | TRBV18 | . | TGTGCCAGCTCAGGAGGGGGAACCCGCCTGAGAGAGCAGTACTTC | CASSGGGTRLREQYF
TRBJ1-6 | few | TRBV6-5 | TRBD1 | TGTGCCAGCAGGGTACAGGGGAGCAATTCACCCCTCCACTTT | CASRVQGSNSPLHF
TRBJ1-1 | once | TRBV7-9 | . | TGTGCCAGCAGCTTTGCCCGGGACACTGAAGCTTTCTTT | CASSFARDTEAFF
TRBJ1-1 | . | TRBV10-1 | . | TGCGCCAGCAGCGCCGCACAGGTTCGTCTCGTGGACACTGAAGCTTTCTTT | CASSAAQVRLVDTEAFF
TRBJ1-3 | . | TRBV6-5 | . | TGTGCCAGCAGTTACTGGGGAAACTCTGGAAACACCATATATTTT | CASSYWGNSGNTIYF
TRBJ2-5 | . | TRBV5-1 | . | TGCGCCAGCAGCTTGGCCCCCACAGGGAGGGGTGGAGAGACCCAGTACTTC | CASSLAPTGRGGETQYF
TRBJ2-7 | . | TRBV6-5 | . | TGTGCCAGCAGTTACTCGTCTTTCCCCCACGAGCAGTACTTC | CASSYSSFPHEQYF
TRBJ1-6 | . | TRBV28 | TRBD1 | TGTGCCAGCAGCCCGACAGGGGGCAGACCCCTCCACTTT | CASSPTGGRPLHF
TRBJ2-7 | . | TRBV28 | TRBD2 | TGTGCCAGCAGTACCTCCGGGACTAGCGGGAGGGGGTACGAGCAGTACTTC | CASSTSGTSGRGYEQYF
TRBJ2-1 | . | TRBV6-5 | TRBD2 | TGTGCCAGCAGTTACATTGGCGGGGGGGCAAATGAGCAGTTCTTC | CASSYIGGGANEQFF
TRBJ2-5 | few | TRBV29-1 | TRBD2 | TGCAGCGTTGGACTAGCGGGGGACCGGGGTGCGGAGACCCAGTACTTC | CSVGLAGDRGAETQYF
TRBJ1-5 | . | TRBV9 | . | TGTGCCAGCAGCGTTGATGGAACGAACAATCAGCCCCAGCATTTT | CASSVDGTNNQPQHF
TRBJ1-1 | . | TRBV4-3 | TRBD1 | TGCGCCAGCAGCCAAGTAATCCCAGGGGGCTTTAAGACTGAAGCTTTCTTT | CASSQVIPGGFKTEAFF
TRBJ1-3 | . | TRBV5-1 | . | TGCGCCAGCCGCCAGGCAACAGGGGGAAACACCATATATTTT | CASRQATGGNTIYF
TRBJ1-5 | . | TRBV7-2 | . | TGTGCCAGCAGCCAATCAACAGGGTATCAGCCCCAGCATTTT | CASSQSTGYQPQHF
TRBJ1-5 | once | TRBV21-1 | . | TGTGCCAGCAGCAAAGAAAGGACAGGGGGCCCCAATAGCAATCAGCCCCAGCATTTT | CASSKERTGGPNSNQPQHF
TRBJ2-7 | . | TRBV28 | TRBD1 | TGTGCCAGCAGTTTCCTTTTGCGACAGGGCGACGAGCAGTACTTC | CASSFLLRQGDEQYF
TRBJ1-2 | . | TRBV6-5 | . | TGTGCCAGCAGTTACTCGATTTTTGGGGTCTATGGCTACACCTTC | CASSYSIFGVYGYTF
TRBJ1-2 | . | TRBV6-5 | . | TGTGCCAGCATGGGGGGCCTTGGCTACACCTTC | CASMGGLGYTF
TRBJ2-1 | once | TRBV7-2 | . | TGTGCCAGCAGCTTAGGATCGCAGGTTGGGAATGAGCAGTTCTTC | CASSLGSQVGNEQFF